The 15 T cell receptor beta chains below were found in one sample sequenced in a study of Graves' ophthalmopathy and Graves' hyperthyroidism. The study amplified TCR beta CDR3 regions using RNA transcripts. The first round was an RT-PCR with HTBI primers, and the second round was a multiplex PCR. TCRdb ran MiXCR on the multiplex PCR reads and lists one entry per CDR3 protein. The sample lists more than 1,000,000 distinct CDR3 sequences; 35% to 40% were seen once. The sequenced sample was peripheral blood or thyroid tissue (not recorded which). These receptors came from an adult man with Graves' hyperthyroidism.

This clonotype was seen at least ten times. This chain links TRBV15 with TRBJ2-5, with unresolved D. This CDR3 is built from 15 residues. CDR1 LNHNV and CDR2 YYDKDF come from the germline V gene (reference sequence). Trimming cost V 0 bases and J 5 bases, with 13 bases left between them. The chain's CDR3 is CATSRDFRLQETQYF. CDR3 in DNA: TGTGCCACCAGCAGAGATTTTCGGTTGCAGGAGACCCAGTACTTC. The variable domain in full, with the rest retrieved from reference TRBV15 and TRBJ2-5, is DAMVIQNPRYQVTQFGKPVTLSCSQTLNHNVMYWYQQKSSQAPKLLFHYYDKDFNNEADTPDNFQSRRPNTSFCFLDIRSPGLGDTAMYLCATSRDFRLQETQYFGPGTRLLVL.

This clonotype was found many times. J is TRBJ2-5 and V is TRBV7-9, with D perhaps TRBD1 (6 bases). The CDR3 consists of 14 residues. Germline V gene data show CDR1 as SEHNR and CDR2 as FQNEAQ (reference sequence). Trimming shortened V by 2 bases and J by 2 bases, and 9 bases separated the two germline ends. The CDR3 sequence is CASSLLQGQETQYF. The CDR3 nucleotides are TGTGCCAGCAGCTTACTACAGGGACAAGAGACCCAGTACTTC.

This clonotype was observed many times. This chain connects TRBV12-3 or TRBV12-4 to TRBJ1-5; possible D gene TRBD1, 5 bases. This CDR3 has 14 residues. The V end lost 6 bases, the J end lost 2 bases, and 11 bases lay between the germline ends. The CDR3 DNA reads as TGTGCCAGCAGAGGGACGTATGGCAATCAGCCCCAGCATTTT. The encoded protein is CASRGTYGNQPQHF.

The rearrangement uses TRBV7-2 and TRBJ1-1, with D perhaps TRBD1 (6 bases). This CDR3 comprises 15 residues. Germline loops: CDR1 SGHTA, CDR2 FQGNSA. V lost 1 base to trimming and J lost 9 bases, with 18 bases between them. CDR3 bases: TGTGCCAGCAGCTTAGGCGGGGGCTTCGGTGTGAAAGCTTTCTTT. Its protein is CASSLGGGFGVKAFF.

This clonotype was found a few times. V usage is TRBV28 and J usage is TRBJ1-2; 9 positions match TRBD1. The CDR3 is 15 residues long. Trimming at V came to 5 bases and at J to 2 bases, leaving 6 bases not matched to a gene. Germline loops: CDR1 MDHEN, CDR2 SYDVKM. CDR3 in DNA: TGTGCCAGCAGTACGCAGGGACAGGGAAACTATGGCTACACCTTC. Its protein is CASSTQGQGNYGYTF.

This clonotype was counted at least ten times. The gene calls are TRBV15 and TRBJ1-1, with 7 bases that match TRBD1. The CDR3 covers 14 residues. J gave up 5 bases and V 5 bases, and 8 bases lay outside the gene matches. From germline, CDR1 is LNHNV and CDR2 YYDKDF (reference sequence). The CDR3 coding sequence is TGTGCCACCAGCCACGACAGGGTCTTGACTGAAGCTTTCTTT. It yields the protein CATSHDRVLTEAFF.

This clonotype occurred a few times. V gene TRBV11-3 combines with J gene TRBJ2-2; no clear D. The V and J ends lost 3 bases and 5 bases respectively, with 7 bases between them. The CDR3 extends over 13 amino acids. Looked up from germline, CDR1 is SGHNT and CDR2 is YENEEA. CDR3 loop: CASSFKGTGELFF. The CDR3, as DNA: TGTGCCAGCAGCTTCAAAGGGACCGGGGAGCTGTTTTTT.

On this clonotype: A much larger clone lies a single base off, so this may be a read error. CDR3 region: CASSSAGSQGEQYF. CDR3 nucleotide sequence: TGTGCCAGCAGCTCGGCGGGTAGCCAGGGCGAGCAGTACTTC. The rearrangement joins TRBV7-3 to TRBJ2-7; D possibly matches TRBD1 or TRBD2 (5 bases each). The CDR3 consists of 14 residues. The V end lost 4 bases, the J end lost 6 bases, and 16 bases lay between the germline ends. Per the germline V gene, CDR1 is SGHTA and CDR2 is FQGTGA.

The chain combines TRBV4-1 with TRBJ1-5; no definite D call. V was clipped by 2 bases and J by 2 bases, with 16 bases between them. This CDR3 spans 17 amino acids. CDR1 and CDR2 (germline): MGHRA, YSYEKL. CDR3 loop: CASSQSQGRAGNQPQHF. In DNA form, the CDR3 reads TGCGCCAGCAGCCAATCCCAAGGGAGGGCGGGCAATCAGCCCCAGCATTTT.

This clonotype was found many times. The rearrangement links TRBV4-1 to TRBJ1-1; D is uncertain. V lost 4 bases and J 3 bases, leaving 9 bases between the germline ends. CDR1 MGHRA and CDR2 YSYEKL come from the germline V gene. This CDR3 is 13 amino acids long. The CDR3 region has the DNA TGCGCCAGCAGCCCGGACGTCGACACTGAAGCTTTCTTT. This codes for CASSPDVDTEAFF.

V is TRBV29-1 and J is TRBJ1-6; D remains unclear. From germline, CDR1 is SQVTM and CDR2 ANQGSEA. V was shortened by 0 bases and J by 4 bases, with 13 bases between the two germline ends. The CDR3 sequence is 16 residues long. Written as DNA, the CDR3 is TGCAGCGTTGAAGATCGCGGGCAGGATTATAATTCACCCCTCCACTTT. Translating gives CSVEDRGQDYNSPLHF.

This clonotype was recorded many times. The chain is built from TRBV19 and TRBJ2-5, with 7 bases fitting TRBD1. V was clipped by 5 bases and J by 5 bases; unmatched bases: 5. This CDR3 contains 13 residues. Germline lookup yields CDR1 LNHDA and CDR2 SQIVND (reference sequence). CDR3 coding DNA: TGTGCCAGTAGTGTTGACAGGGACGAGACCCAGTACTTC. Translated, it gives CASSVDRDETQYF.

CDR3 in DNA: TGTGCCAGCAACGAGTTTAGCGGGAGTAGTACCGGGGAGCTGTTTTTT. It is translated as CASNEFSGSSTGELFF. The genes are TRBV6-5 and TRBJ2-2; 9 bases fit TRBD2. The germline V gene encodes CDR1 MNHEY and CDR2 SVGAGI. This CDR3 is 16 amino acids long. V lost 7 bases and J lost 5; bases outside the gene matches: 11.

Comments on this clonotype: No DNA is shown, since the ends of the CDR3 on it are uncertain; the CDR3 is the one TCRdb lists. The chain uses TRBV7-9 and TRBJ1-2; the table's D call, TRBD1, has no DNA check behind it. Germline CDR1 is SEHNR and CDR2 is FQNEAQ (reference sequence). The CDR3 contains 23 residues when both ends are counted. The CDR3 loop is CASSQTALYFCATSDDSTYGYTF.

This clonotype occurred a few times. The gene calls are TRBV28 and TRBJ1-5; TRBD1 might be the D (5 bases). The CDR3 runs 14 residues. Germline V gene sequence: CDR1 MDHEN, CDR2 SYDVKM. V was shortened by 10 bases and J by 0 bases, with 13 bases between the two germline ends. CDR3: CATVTVNSNQPQHF. CDR3 DNA: TGTGCCACCGTGACAGTTAATAGCAATCAGCCCCAGCATTTT.